This entry features one T cell receptor beta chain sequence. This clone was observed a single time. Its antigen remains undetermined. Per-base qualities were not stored, and no clone one base away is much larger. The germline V gene (reference sequence) specifies MNHNY as CDR1 and SVGAGI as CDR2. From V the trimming removes 5 bases and from J it removes 3 bases, while the gene matches leave 6 bases of the junction unaccounted for. The CDR3 measures 16 amino acids from cysteine to phenylalanine. The sequence is cut down to CDR3 DNA, 48 bases in frame from base 1. Patients underwent resection in Japan or China between the mid-2010s and the late 2010s. The histologic diagnosis of each case was independently confirmed on H&E slides by two lung cancer pathologists. Macro-dissection after pathologic assessment enriched premalignant or tumor cells for nucleic acid extraction. FFPE tissue was used for DNA isolation with the AllPrep DNA/RNA FFPE Kit.

The immunoSEQ hsTCRbeta Kit was used to sequence TCR beta CDR3 regions from DNA. On the study's bioinformatics: The ImmunoSEQ Analyzer was used to analyse the TCR sequencing data. T cell clonality was defined as 1 minus Pielou's evenness, as computed on productive rearrangements. T cell diversity was measured with the inverse Simpson index on productive templates. T cell density was TCR beta template counts normalized to usable DNA, estimated by amplifying and sequencing housekeeping genes. Two-sided Kruskal-Wallis tests were used to compare TCR metrics across histologic stages. TCRdb mirrors the immuneACCESS table, restricted to in-frame sequences. Some clones are absent from its copies; in checked studies, under half trace to an unresolved V gene, and the reason for the others is unknown. That table supplies the V and J calls and clone size; D and trimming were determined from the DNA. Across this sample there are 25,000 or so clones, with 74% seen only once. The ten largest account for under 7% of the sample.

The data were taken from a study of immune evolution from preneoplasia to lung adenocarcinoma listed by TCRdb under 2021. Regarding the study in general: No AAH lesions showed HLA loss of heterozygosity, compared with 6% to 7.5% of AIS, over 12% of MIA and approximately 30% of ADC lesions. The TCR sequencing data were obtained from 45 to 60 patients. The immune data were integrated with whole exome sequencing and methylation data from the same cohort of nodules. POLYSOLVER was used to infer Class I HLA alleles from exome data, while LOHHLA was used to detect allele-specific HLA loss. The sample size depended on which specimens were available, not on a prior power calculation. The study reported that under 120 samples were used for TCR sequencing. Resected precursor lesions (AAH, AIS, MIA) and invasive adenocarcinomas were compared against paired morphologically normal lung tissue. In total, the cohort included 40 to 60 patients with pulmonary nodules, all of whom underwent surgical resection. Immune contexture across lung adenocarcinoma precursors and invasive adenocarcinoma was profiled using immune gene expression, TCR sequencing and multiplex immunofluorescence.

What the research found in general, with its limitations: The highest clonality was observed in normal lung, whereas higher T cell density and diversity but lower clonality appeared to be present in later-stage lesions. The findings rested on association rather than direct causation, and larger cohorts with long-term follow-up and longitudinal biopsies were considered necessary. The highest top T cell clone frequencies were observed in normal lung, and a progressive decrease in top T cell clone frequencies appeared to occur from AAH through AIS, MIA and invasive adenocarcinoma. KRAS-mutant nodules showed the highest T cell clonality compared with EGFR-mutant or double wild-type lesions. All patients were from Japan and China, so applicability to Western populations was uncertain.

This clonotype originated in a person aged 55 to 69 with invasive lung adenocarcinoma. Some clones in this sample may be carry-over from other donors' samples. Here the chain combines TRBV6-6 and TRBJ2-6, with TRBD2 matching 8 junction bases. The sample consisted of FFPE invasive lung adenocarcinoma tissue. The sample's cell subset or site label, in plain terms: frankly invasive lung adenocarcinoma (ADC). The CDR3 protein sequence reads: CASSAGGAGGANVLTF. The sequence in DNA is TGTGCCAGCAGTGCCGGGGGGGCTGGTGGGGCCAACGTCCTGACTTTC.